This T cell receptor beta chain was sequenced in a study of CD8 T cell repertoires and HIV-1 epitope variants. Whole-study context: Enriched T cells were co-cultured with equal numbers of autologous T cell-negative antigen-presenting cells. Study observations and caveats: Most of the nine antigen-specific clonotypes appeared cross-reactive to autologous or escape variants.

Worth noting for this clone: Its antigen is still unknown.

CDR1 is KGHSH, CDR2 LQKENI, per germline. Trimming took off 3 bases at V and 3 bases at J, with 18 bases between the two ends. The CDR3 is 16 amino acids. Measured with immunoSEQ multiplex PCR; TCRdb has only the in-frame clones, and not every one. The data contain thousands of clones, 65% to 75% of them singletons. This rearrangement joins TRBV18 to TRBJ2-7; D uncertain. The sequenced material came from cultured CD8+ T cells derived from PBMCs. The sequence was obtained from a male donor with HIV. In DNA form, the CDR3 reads TGTGCCAGCTCACCCGCCTTCGGGTCAGAATACTACGAGCAGTACTTC. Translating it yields CASSPAFGSEYYEQYF.